The rows below give T cell receptor beta chains drawn from one sample of a study of cytomegalovirus exposure and HLA in healthy donors. The table came from immunoSEQ multiplex PCR; TCRdb's copy has only in-frame clones and leaves some out. The data hold under 85,000 clones, with around four fifths observed a single time. Sequencing was performed on PBMCs. These receptors were obtained from a woman in her twenties or thirties in good health and CMV-seropositive. Each CDR3 is given with its conserved first and last residue. D genes are given only for firm matches. The size field is filled for only some rows; it gives once, few, many or a size class.

D gene,clone size,V gene,J gene,CDR3 protein,CDR3 DNA
-,few,TRBV19,TRBJ1-3,CASIPLSSGNTIYF,TGTGCCAGTATCCCCCTAAGCTCTGGAAACACCATATATTTT
-,-,TRBV6-1,TRBJ1-1,CASTGRNSEAFF,TGTGCCAGCACCGGGAGGAACAGTGAAGCTTTCTTT
-,-,TRBV28,TRBJ1-1,CASSPSGSREAEAFF,TGTGCCAGCAGTCCCTCGGGCTCCCGGGAGGCTGAAGCTTTCTTT
TRBD1,few,TRBV5-4,TRBJ2-7,CASSLDWDRGSYEQYF,TGTGCCAGCAGCTTGGACTGGGACAGGGGCTCCTACGAGCAGTACTTC
-,few,TRBV15,TRBJ2-7,CATSRDPGVGYEQYF,TGTGCCACCAGCAGAGATCCAGGGGTAGGCTACGAGCAGTACTTC
TRBD2,-,TRBV7-6,TRBJ2-5,CASSLPSLAGEMIDGTQYF,TGTGCCAGCAGCTTACCATCGCTAGCGGGAGAGATGATCGATGGGACCCAGTACTTC
TRBD1,-,TRBV6-1,TRBJ1-1,CASSDLPAGGTEAFF,TGTGCCAGCAGTGACCTTCCGGCAGGGGGCACTGAAGCTTTCTTT
-,few,TRBV29-1,TRBJ2-3,CSISTDTQYF,TGCAGCATAAGCACAGATACGCAGTATTTT
-,-,TRBV29-1,TRBJ1-2,CSVYQQMHYGYTF,TGCAGCGTTTACCAACAGATGCACTATGGCTACACCTTC
TRBD1,-,TRBV6-5,TRBJ1-4,CASSSTGVGGNEKLFF,TGTGCCAGCAGTTCGACAGGGGTAGGGGGTAATGAAAAACTGTTTTTT
TRBD1,-,TRBV5-1,TRBJ1-6,CASSLGTGPNSPLHF,TGCGCCAGCAGCCTAGGGACAGGACCTAATTCACCCCTCCACTTT
TRBD2,-,TRBV4-2,TRBJ2-2,CASSPRLAGGTGELFF,TGTGCCAGCAGCCCCCGACTAGCGGGTGGCACCGGGGAGCTGTTTTTT
TRBD2,-,TRBV2,TRBJ2-7,CASSDGLAGGRFYEQYF,TGTGCCAGCAGTGATGGACTAGCGGGAGGGCGCTTTTACGAGCAGTACTTC
TRBD2,-,TRBV7-9,TRBJ2-5,CASSPGGGTEETQYF,TGTGCCAGCAGCCCCGGGGGGGGCACAGAAGAGACCCAGTACTTC
-,-,TRBV29-1,TRBJ1-2,CSVVEGSGYTF,TGCAGCGTTGTGGAGGGTAGTGGCTACACCTTC
-,-,TRBV7-6,TRBJ2-3,CASSLSGGPGDTQYF,TGTGCCAGCAGCTTATCCGGGGGGCCGGGAGATACGCAGTATTTT
TRBD2,once,TRBV4-3,TRBJ2-1,CASSQGVAGHYNEQFF,TGCGCCAGCAGCCAAGGGGTAGCGGGGCATTACAATGAGCAGTTCTTC
-,-,TRBV15,TRBJ1-2,CATSRDRSPGSGYTF,TGTGCCACCAGCAGAGATCGGTCCCCAGGTAGTGGCTACACCTTC
-,-,TRBV30,TRBJ1-2,CAWSPTQADGYTF,TGTGCCTGGAGCCCTACTCAAGCTGATGGCTACACCTTC
TRBD1,-,TRBV25-1,TRBJ2-1,CASSAPHDRGLGNEQFF,TGTGCCAGCAGTGCCCCACACGATAGGGGGCTAGGCAATGAGCAGTTCTTC
TRBD2,-,TRBV2,TRBJ2-7,CASIYSGSSGEQYF,TGTGCCAGCATATATAGCGGGAGCTCTGGCGAGCAGTACTTC
-,-,TRBV28,TRBJ1-5,CASSRWGNQPQHF,TGTGCCAGCAGCAGGTGGGGCAATCAGCCCCAGCATTTT
-,-,TRBV5-4,TRBJ1-3,CASTQAGGNTIYF,TGTGCCAGCACCCAAGCGGGTGGAAACACCATATATTTT
-,once,TRBV4-1,TRBJ2-7,CASSQGRGNPYEQYF,TGCGCCAGCAGCCAAGGCCGGGGAAACCCCTACGAGCAGTACTTC
-,-,TRBV6-5,TRBJ1-1,CASVGRVGITEAFF,TGTGCCAGCGTAGGGCGGGTTGGGATCACTGAAGCTTTCTTT
-,-,TRBV29-1,TRBJ2-1,CSAEARSSYNEQFF,TGCAGCGCTGAGGCCCGGAGCTCCTACAATGAGCAGTTCTTC
-,-,TRBV28,TRBJ1-5,CASSRRGGQPQHF,TGTGCCAGCAGTCGGAGGGGCGGTCAGCCCCAGCATTTT
-,-,TRBV4-1,TRBJ2-5,CASSQGQLRETQYF,TGCGCCAGCAGCCAAGGCCAGTTGAGGGAGACCCAGTACTTC
-,-,TRBV7-9,TRBJ1-1,CASSLVAGVTTEAFF,TGTGCCAGCAGCTTAGTAGCCGGGGTAACCACTGAAGCTTTCTTT
-,-,TRBV20-1,TRBJ1-1,CSARVNTEAFF,TGCAGTGCCCGAGTTAACACTGAAGCTTTCTTT
-,-,TRBV4-2,TRBJ2-3,CASSPRDPGTDTQYF,TGTGCCAGCAGCCCGCGGGACCCTGGCACAGATACGCAGTATTTT
-,once,TRBV4-2,TRBJ2-5,CASSQDFQGQETQYF,TGTGCCAGCAGCCAAGATTTTCAGGGCCAGGAGACCCAGTACTTC
-,-,TRBV4-2,TRBJ2-7,CASSHGVGLAPSYEQYF,TGTGCCAGCAGCCACGGCGTGGGCTTAGCGCCATCCTACGAGCAGTACTTC
-,-,TRBV6-1,TRBJ1-5,CASSEAGGRDQPQHF,TGTGCCAGCAGTGAAGCGGGGGGGCGAGATCAGCCCCAGCATTTT
TRBD2,-,TRBV7-9,TRBJ2-5,CASSPGLAAQETQYF,TGTGCCAGCAGCCCGGGACTAGCGGCACAAGAGACCCAGTACTTC
-,-,TRBV25-1,TRBJ2-1,CASSPLGGGSYNEQFF,TGTGCCAGCAGCCCCCTAGGGGGGGGTTCCTACAATGAGCAGTTCTTC
TRBD2,few,TRBV29-1,TRBJ2-7,CSVPSSGPGHEQYF,TGCAGCGTCCCGTCTAGCGGGCCGGGGCACGAGCAGTACTTC
-,once,TRBV29-1,TRBJ2-1,CSAARRGNEQFF,TGCAGCGCCGCCCGGCGAGGCAATGAGCAGTTCTTC
-,few,TRBV5-4,TRBJ2-7,CASSFGREIAEQYF,TGTGCCAGCAGCTTCGGTCGGGAGATTGCCGAGCAGTACTTC
-,-,TRBV9,TRBJ2-3,CASSVGRDSTDTQYF,TGTGCCAGCAGCGTAGGGCGGGATAGCACAGATACGCAGTATTTT
-,-,TRBV6-6,TRBJ1-1,CASKTDGSGNTEAFF,TGTGCCAGCAAAACTGACGGGTCGGGGAACACTGAAGCTTTCTTT
TRBD2,once,TRBV11-2,TRBJ2-3,CASRLGGDTDTQYF,TGTGCCAGCAGGTTGGGGGGGGACACAGATACGCAGTATTTT
-,-,TRBV5-6,TRBJ2-1,CATSFGNEQFF,TGTGCCACTAGTTTCGGCAATGAGCAGTTCTTC
-,-,TRBV27,TRBJ2-5,CASRQGVETQYF,TGTGCCAGCCGACAAGGGGTCGAGACCCAGTACTTC
TRBD2,few,TRBV5-4,TRBJ2-3,CASSLKIAGDTDTQYF,TGTGCCAGCAGCTTGAAGATAGCGGGAGACACAGATACGCAGTATTTT
-,-,TRBV7-8,TRBJ1-1,CASREGFMNTEAFF,TGTGCCAGCAGGGAGGGGTTCATGAACACTGAAGCTTTCTTT
TRBD1,few,TRBV10-1,TRBJ2-1,CASSDFGTGSPNEQFF,TGCGCCAGCAGTGACTTTGGGACAGGGTCCCCCAATGAGCAGTTCTTC
-,-,TRBV28,TRBJ1-4,CASSFGTFNEKLFF,TGTGCCAGCAGTTTCGGGACATTTAATGAAAAACTGTTTTTT
-,once,TRBV19,TRBJ2-5,CASSKIHQGFGETQYF,TGTGCCAGTAGTAAAATACACCAGGGGTTCGGGGAGACCCAGTACTTC
TRBD1,-,TRBV29-1,TRBJ2-7,CSVEVGTGSYEQYF,TGCAGCGTTGAGGTAGGGACAGGGTCCTACGAGCAGTACTTC
-,-,TRBV19,TRBJ2-7,CASSPGLPRYEQYF,TGTGCCAGTAGTCCGGGACTTCCGCGCTACGAGCAGTACTTC
TRBD2,-,TRBV10-3,TRBJ2-1,CAISESKLGTSGPNEQFF,TGTGCCATCAGTGAGTCTAAACTTGGGACTAGCGGGCCTAATGAGCAGTTCTTC
TRBD1,-,TRBV7-8,TRBJ1-4,CASSPRDRVEKLFF,TGTGCCAGCAGCCCCCGGGACAGGGTTGAAAAACTGTTTTTT
TRBD2,few,TRBV10-3,TRBJ2-1,CATALGLAVYNEQFF,TGTGCCACCGCCCTGGGACTAGCGGTCTACAATGAGCAGTTCTTC
-,once,TRBV7-2,TRBJ2-1,CASSPLDTRVAYNEQFF,TGTGCCAGCAGCCCTCTCGATACACGGGTCGCCTACAATGAGCAGTTCTTC
-,few,TRBV6-5,TRBJ1-1,CASSSSHKNTEAFF,TGTGCCAGCAGCTCATCCCACAAGAACACTGAAGCTTTCTTT
TRBD2,-,TRBV19,TRBJ2-1,CASSRKREGYNEQFF,TGTGCCAGTAGCAGAAAGCGGGAAGGTTACAATGAGCAGTTCTTC
-,-,TRBV5-1,TRBJ2-1,CASSLGVANEQFF,TGCGCCAGCAGCTTGGGGGTAGCCAATGAGCAGTTCTTC
-,-,TRBV6-5,TRBJ1-1,CASSTPHGQTTEAFF,TGTGCCAGCTCTACGCCCCACGGACAGACCACTGAAGCTTTCTTT